This T cell receptor beta chain was identified in a study of siplizumab effects on memory and regulatory T cells. Study-wide results and limits: Proliferating clones, CD4+ or CD8+, lacked an assignable naive or memory phenotype in roughly 75-95% of cases.

Clones were sequenced by immunoSEQ multiplex PCR, and TCRdb holds only the in-frame ones, with some missing. Of more than 85,000 clones in the sample, 92% were seen once. In the case of this clone: Its antigen is undetermined.

The CDR3 contains 14 residues. After removal of 4 bases from V and 6 bases from J, the junction contained 5 bases not matched to a gene. Germline V gene data show CDR1 as SGHRS and CDR2 as YFSETQ. The sequencing input was Tregs sorted from blood. This clonotype was sampled from a human donor in good health. V and J are TRBV5-1 and TRBJ2-5, with 11 bases matching TRBD2. The CDR3 sequence is CASSPGTSGQTQYF. In nucleotides, the CDR3 is TGCGCCAGCAGCCCGGGGACTAGCGGCCAGACCCAGTACTTC.